This TCR beta chain was identified during a study of cytomegalovirus exposure and HLA in healthy donors. Regarding the study as a whole: Serostatus for CMV was the only available immune exposure information. In a later analysis, at a false discovery rate of 0.05, roughly 17,000 TCR beta sequences were associated with HLA alleles.

This clone came up once. The antigen remains unidentified. PCR was performed using 60 Vbeta and 13 Jbeta primers. This table comes from immunoSEQ multiplex PCR, and its TCRdb copy is limited to in-frame clones, with some not included. The data hold 150,000 to 200,000 clones, with around four fifths observed a single time. With V trimmed by 0 bases and J by 10 bases, 6 bases remained unmatched. The germline CDR1 and CDR2 sequences are SGHNT and YYREEE (reference sequence). CDR3 length equals 15 residues. The source of this sequence is a man in his fifties in good health and CMV-seronegative. The chain links TRBV5-4 to TRBJ1-6, with 8 bases identical to TRBD1. The sequenced material came from PBMCs. CDR3: CASSLETGVGSPLHF. CDR3 DNA: TGTGCCAGCAGCTTGGAGACAGGGGTGGGATCACCCCTCCACTTT.